This T cell receptor (beta chain) was sequenced during a study of PD-1 blockade in classical Hodgkin lymphoma. Study in general: It was nivolumab at 3 mg/kg, given intravenously every 2 weeks, that patients received.

Study results and caveats: Patients starting nivolumab less than 1 year after ASCT had lower diversity and were excluded from later analyses.

This clone has a single count. No antigen is known for it. Profiling relied on immunoSEQ multiplex PCR, and the TCRdb table lists in-frame clones only, not all of them. The data contain over 75,000 clones, 75% to 95% of them singletons. Sample time point: cycle 4 day 1 (C4D1), after six to seven weeks of nivolumab. Brentuximab vedotin exposure varied, and every patient relapsed after autologous stem cell transplantation. After removal of 5 bases from V and 2 bases from J, the junction contained 5 bases not matched to a gene. This CDR3 spans 16 amino acids. Germline CDR1 is SGHNT and CDR2 is YENEEA. The source is a human donor with classical Hodgkin lymphoma. The chain is built from TRBV11-3 and TRBJ2-3; 12 bases map to TRBD2. Sequenced here: peripheral blood mononuclear cells (PBMCs), sampled before the fourth cycle of nivolumab. This CDR3 is CASSARTSGATDTQYF. The CDR3 DNA reads as TGTGCCAGCAGCGCCCGGACTAGCGGGGCCACAGATACGCAGTATTTT.